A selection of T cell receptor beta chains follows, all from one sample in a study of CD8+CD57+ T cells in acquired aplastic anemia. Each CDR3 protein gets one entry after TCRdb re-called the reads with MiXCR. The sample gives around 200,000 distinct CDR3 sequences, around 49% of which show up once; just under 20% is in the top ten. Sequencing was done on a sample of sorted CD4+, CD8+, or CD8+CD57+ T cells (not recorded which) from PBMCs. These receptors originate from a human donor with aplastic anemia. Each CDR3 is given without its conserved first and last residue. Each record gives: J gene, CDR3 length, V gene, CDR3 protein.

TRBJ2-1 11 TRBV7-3 ASAGDRDNEQF
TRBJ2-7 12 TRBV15 ATSRDRGPREQY
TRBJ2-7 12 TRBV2 ASRLQGNQPQQY
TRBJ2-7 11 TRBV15 ATSRDATYEQY
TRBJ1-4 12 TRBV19 ASSPTGTNEKLF
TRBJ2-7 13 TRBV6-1 ASSDTGTVSDEQY
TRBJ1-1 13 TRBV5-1 ASSLGGPGETEAF
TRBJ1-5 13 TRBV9 ASSVGGTGNQPQH
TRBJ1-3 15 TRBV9 ASSAPQGFISGNTIY
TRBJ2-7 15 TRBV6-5 ASSPISGQVSPGEQY
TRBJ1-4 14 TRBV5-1 ASSERSAGGSEKLF
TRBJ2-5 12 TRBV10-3 AIRQGRGQETQY
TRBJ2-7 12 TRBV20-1 SARVGGGSHEQY
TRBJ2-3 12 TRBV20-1 SATEGTSTDTQY
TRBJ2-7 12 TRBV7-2 ASRYTSGAYEQY
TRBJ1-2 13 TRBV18 ASLPRTGENYGYT
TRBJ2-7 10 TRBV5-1 ASSLEGNEQY
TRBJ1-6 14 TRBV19 ASSIRQDSYNSPLH
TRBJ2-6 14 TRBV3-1 ASSQGAGGGANVLT
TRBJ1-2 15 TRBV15 ATSLGTAGSTFLGYT
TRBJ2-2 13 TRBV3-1 ACSQDKASHGELF
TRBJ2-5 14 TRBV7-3 ASSVPGLAREGTQY
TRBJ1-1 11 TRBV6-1 ASNQQGGTEAF
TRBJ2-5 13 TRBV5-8 ASSELALAAETQY
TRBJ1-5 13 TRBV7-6 ASSLVGQYNQPQH
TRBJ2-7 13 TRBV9 ASSVGQGLLNEQY
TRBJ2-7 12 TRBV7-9 ASSLGGPLYEQY
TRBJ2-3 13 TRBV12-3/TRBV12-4 ASSWDRGLTDTQY
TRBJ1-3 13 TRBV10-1 ASRATAKGGNTIY
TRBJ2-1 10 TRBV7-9 ASTTYNNEQF